The entry below describes one T cell receptor beta chain. This clone was picked up one time. No cognate antigen has been identified for it. Base qualities are missing; no much larger clone stands one base away. From the germline V gene, CDR1 is LGHNA and CDR2 is YSLEER. V is pruned by 2 bases and J by 1 base, leaving 5 bases of the junction without a gene match. Spanning cysteine to phenylalanine, the CDR3 consists of 17 amino acids. Only CDR3 DNA remains: 51 bases, in frame from the first base. Using the deep immunoSEQ assay, multiplex PCR amplified TCR CDR3 regions from genomic DNA. Extracted genomic DNA from each cell subset was distributed evenly across all wells of several immunoSEQ 96-well plates, and each plate was treated as a replicate. Each replicate PCR for sorted subsets received approximately 200 ng genomic DNA, equal to about 30,000 T cell genomes. Purified libraries were measured with a Qubit 3.0 fluorometer, size-checked on a Bioanalyzer 2100, and measured again with the KAPA Library Quantification kit. Every immunoSEQ 96-well plate was sequenced on a dedicated single-read 150-cycle Illumina NextSeq 550 flow cell. Processing in the source paper ran as follows. Because the immunoSEQ output held only junctional sequences and lacked quality scores, the filtering could not match the filtering applied to full-length reads. Sequences were annotated with PyIR, a Python wrapper for IgBLAST v1.9, using IMGT germline references to assign V/J genes and CDR3. Reads with weak V/J assignments (E-value above 1e-6), missing CDR3, stop codons, out-of-frame junctions, or ambiguous translated residues were removed. A V3J clonotype was defined by an identical inferred V gene, J gene, and CDR3 amino acid sequence. The percentage overlap between two repertoires was calculated by dividing the number of shared unique clonotypes by the size of the smaller repertoire. Three approaches were used to assess repertoire richness: RTK rarefaction, the Chao1 estimator, and Recon v2.1 estimates of unobserved clonotypes. Generation probabilities were computed with OLGA for all TCRbeta clonotypes obtained by the gDNA method from a few donors. TCRdb took this table from immuneACCESS and kept in-frame rearrangements with V and J called. Such tables lack part of the clones; where checked against another copy, unresolved V genes explain under half of the gap, and the rest is unexplained. Clone size and V and J calls were adopted from that table, with D and trimming inferred from the DNA. This sample has around 2.3 million clones in its table, and 90% to 97% of those were observed once. Around 0.13% of the sample lies in the top ten.

The record originates from a study of shared clonotypes between healthy human individuals (dated by TCRdb to 2018 to 2020). The study in broad terms: The cohort comprised a couple of women and three men aged 18 to 49 years. For each donor, three plates each were used for CD4 naive and CD4 memory, two plates were used for CD8 naive, and one plate was used for CD8 memory. To estimate repertoire size and how much clonotypes are shared between individuals, the study performed deep sequencing of blood TCR repertoires from about five healthy adults. To increase sequencing depth and limit assay-specific biases, different laboratories used diverse techniques to prepare libraries and sequence TCR repertoires. Between about 0.94 and 8.9 billion PBMCs per donor were obtained by leukapheresis.

Results and caveats for the whole study, not just this receptor: Clonotypes shared by all four sorted-subset donors showed higher generation probabilities than non-shared clonotypes. Sampling was restricted to blood, and TCR repertoires in tissues likely differ from the TCR repertoires found in blood. The small number of donors limited the genetic and exposure-history diversity represented. Naive subsets generally had larger estimated clonotype richness than memory subsets did. Rarefaction of sorted-subset datasets indicated incomplete sequencing despite the large sequencing depth. When four donors were compared, the shared fraction of clonotypes was around 5% for naive CD4, less than 4% for naive CD8, 2.3% for memory CD4, and approximately 0.4% for memory CD8. Based on pairwise subsampling, the degree of clonotype sharing among donors was expected to be affected by sequencing depth.

Healthy HIV-negative adults with no recently reported acute infections or vaccinations were included as donors. All donors were Caucasian adults living in Nashville, Tennessee, USA. CD4+ T cells were enriched through magnetic negative selection, after which naive cells were positively selected on CD45RA and the remaining negative fraction served as the memory subset. Blood was collected by leukapheresis, and PBMCs were isolated by Ficoll-Histopaque density gradient centrifugation and then cryopreserved in liquid nitrogen vapor phase. Purity and quantity of every magnetically sorted T cell population were checked by analytical flow cytometry. Genomic DNA was isolated from every sorted fraction and measured by UV absorbance on a Nanodrop 2000c.

The sequence came from a man aged 18 to 35 in good health. Here the chain combines TRBV4-3 and TRBJ2-2, with 9 middle bases fitting TRBD2. The sample comprised naive CD4+ T cells sorted from blood. The cell subset or site label of this sample denotes: CD45RA+ positively selected. The CDR3 region: CASSQLAGRLNTGELFF. The bases read TGCGCCAGCAGCCAACTAGCGGGGCGACTGAACACCGGGGAGCTGTTTTTT.